This TCR beta chain is from a study of T-cell memory formation after mild COVID-19. TCRdb recomputed calls from the 5' RACE reads with MiXCR, one row per CDR3 protein. The data contain around 320,000 distinct CDR3 sequences, 25% to 30% of them singletons. Per germline, CDR1 SQVTM and CDR2 ANQGSEA. V lost 0 bases and J lost 4; bases outside the gene matches: 3. The CDR3 is 15 amino acids. Sequenced: PBMCs or a T cell subset sorted from them (not recorded which). The chain joins TRBV29-1 to TRBJ2-2, with TRBD2 matching over 9 bases. The sequence came from an adult woman who had mild COVID-19 (a few samples of this study predate the infection). Cell type and time point are not known. The CDR3 nucleotides read TGCAGCGTTGAAGAATTAGCGGGAGTCACCGGGGAGCTGTTTTTT. It encodes CSVEELAGVTGELFF.